This section outlines one T cell receptor beta chain sequence together with its context. Its specificity is not known. This entry belongs to a study of regulatory and conventional T cells in RAG deficiency. Generated by immunoSEQ multiplex PCR, the TCRdb table keeps only in-frame clones and is missing some. The sample includes 30,000 to 40,000 clones, about nine tenths of them seen just once. The study's findings and limits: Omenn patients showed >85% Treg-Tconv overlap and shorter CDR3 lengths. Omenn syndrome and CID/AS patients had around 100-fold fewer unique Treg TCR beta sequences, versus approximately 9.6-fold elsewhere.

The CDR3 extends over 15 amino acids. V lost 0 bases to trimming and J lost 4 bases; unmatched junction nucleotides: 5. Germline V gene sequence: CDR1 SGDLS, CDR2 YYNGEE. The same data also contributed to another study, on regulatory T cells. That study reports: The primer mix had 52 TRBV and 13 TRBJ primers. Regulatory T cells showed the strongest V-J pair restriction and V/J gene skewing among patient repertoires.

The clonotype originates from a human donor in good health. V gene TRBV9 combines with J gene TRBJ2-3; TRBD2 aligns across 7 bases. Sequences were obtained from CD8+ T cells sorted from blood. The CDR3 sequence: CASSVVTTSSDTQYF. In DNA, the CDR3 is TGTGCCAGCAGCGTAGTAACGACTAGCTCAGATACGCAGTATTTT.